A single sample gave rise to the 3 T cell receptor beta chains below, sequenced in a study of T cell responses to AZD1222 COVID-19 vaccine. Some clones are missing from TCRdb's copy, which holds only in-frame ones; the method was immunoSEQ multiplex PCR. Seen here are more than 100,000 clones, 70% to 90% observed once, and the top ten hold around 3.5%. The specimen was peripheral blood, collected on day 0 of AZD1222 vaccination. These receptors came from an adult in good health.

The chain has TRBV6-4 and TRBJ2-2, with D unresolved. CDR1 MRHNA and CDR2 SNTAGT come from the germline V gene. The CDR3 is made up of 13 amino acids. V lost 0 bases and J 6 bases, leaving 5 bases between the germline ends. This chain's CDR3 is CASSDSSSGELFF. For the CDR3, the DNA is TGTGCCAGCAGTGACTCGAGTTCCGGGGAGCTGTTTTTT.

CDR3 in amino acids: CASSTRGTGFEKLFF. The CDR3 region has the DNA TGTGCCAGTAGCACCAGGGGGACAGGATTTGAAAAACTGTTTTTT. The J gene is TRBJ1-4, the V gene TRBV19; 8 bases fit TRBD1. V lost 6 bases to trimming and J lost 7 bases; unmatched junction nucleotides: 10. Germline lookup yields CDR1 LNHDA and CDR2 SQIVND (reference sequence). The CDR3 is 15 amino acids.

The CDR3: CASSLGGGFDQPQHF. CDR3 nucleotides: TGTGCCAGCAGCTTAGGGGGGGGCTTCGATCAGCCCCAGCATTTT. This rearrangement joins TRBV13 to TRBJ1-5; tentative D call: TRBD1 (6 bases). CDR1 is PRHDT, CDR2 FYEKMQ, per germline (reference sequence). There are 15 residues in the CDR3. The germline V and J ends were trimmed by 0 bases and 5 bases, with 11 bases remaining between them.